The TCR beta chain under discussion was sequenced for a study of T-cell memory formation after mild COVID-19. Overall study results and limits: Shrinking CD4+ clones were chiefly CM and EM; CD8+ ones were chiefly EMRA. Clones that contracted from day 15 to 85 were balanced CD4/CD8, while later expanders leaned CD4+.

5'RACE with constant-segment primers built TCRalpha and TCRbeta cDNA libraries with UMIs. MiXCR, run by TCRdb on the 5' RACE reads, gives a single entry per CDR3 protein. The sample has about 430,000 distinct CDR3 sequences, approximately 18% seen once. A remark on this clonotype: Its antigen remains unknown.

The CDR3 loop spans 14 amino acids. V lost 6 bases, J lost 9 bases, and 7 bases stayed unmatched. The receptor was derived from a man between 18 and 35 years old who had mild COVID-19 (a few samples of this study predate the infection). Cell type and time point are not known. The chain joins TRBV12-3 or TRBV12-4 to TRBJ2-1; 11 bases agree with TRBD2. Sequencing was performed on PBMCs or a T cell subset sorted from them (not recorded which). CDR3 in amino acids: CASRSGTSGTEQFF. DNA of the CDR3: TGTGCCAGCAGGAGCGGGACTAGCGGTACTGAGCAGTTCTTC.